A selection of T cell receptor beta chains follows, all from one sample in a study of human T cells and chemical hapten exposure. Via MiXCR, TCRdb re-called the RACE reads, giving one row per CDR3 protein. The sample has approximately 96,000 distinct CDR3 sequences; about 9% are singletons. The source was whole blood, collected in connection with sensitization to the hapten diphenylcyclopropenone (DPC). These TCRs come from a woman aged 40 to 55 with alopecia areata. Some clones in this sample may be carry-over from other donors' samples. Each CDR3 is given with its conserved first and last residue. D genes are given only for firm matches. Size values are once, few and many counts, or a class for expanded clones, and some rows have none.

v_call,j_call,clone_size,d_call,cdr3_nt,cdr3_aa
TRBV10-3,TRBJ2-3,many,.,TGTGCCATCAGTGGGGAGCGGGCGATCCAGAATACGCAGTATTTT,CAISGERAIQNTQYF
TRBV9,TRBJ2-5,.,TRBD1,TGTGCCAGCAGCGCGACCGGGACAGGGGGCGAGACCCAGTACTTC,CASSATGTGGETQYF
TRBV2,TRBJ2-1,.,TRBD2,TGTGCCAGCTGTCTGGATAGCGGGAGTTTTCAGTTCTTC,CASCLDSGSFQFF
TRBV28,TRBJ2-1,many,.,TGTGCCAGCAGCAGGACTGTGGTCAATGAGCAGTTCTTC,CASSRTVVNEQFF
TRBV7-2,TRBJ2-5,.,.,TGTGCCAGCAGCACCGGCGCGGGTTCGCGGACCCAGTACTTC,CASSTGAGSRTQYF
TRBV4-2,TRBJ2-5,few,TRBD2,TGTGCCAGCAGCCAAGCCAGTGCGGGAGGTCTAGAGACCCAGTACTTC,CASSQASAGGLETQYF
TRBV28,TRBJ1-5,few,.,TGTGCCAGCAGTTTTCCGGGGGATAATCAGCCCCAGCATTTT,CASSFPGDNQPQHF
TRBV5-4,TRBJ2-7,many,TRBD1,TGTGCCACCGAACCGGGACAGGCCCCCTACGAGCAGTACTTC,CATEPGQAPYEQYF
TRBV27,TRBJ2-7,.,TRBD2,TGTGCCAGCAGTTTACAAGCGGGGGACTACGAGCAGTACTTC,CASSLQAGDYEQYF
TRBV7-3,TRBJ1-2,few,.,TGTGCCAGCAGCTCGGACGGCTTATATGGCTACACCTTC,CASSSDGLYGYTF
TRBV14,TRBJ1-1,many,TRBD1,TGTGCCAGCAGCCACGCCTGGACAGGGACGATGAACACTGAAGCTTTCTTT,CASSHAWTGTMNTEAFF
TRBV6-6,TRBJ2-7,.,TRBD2,TGTGCCAGCAGTTTCGGGACTACCTACGAGCAGTACTTC,CASSFGTTYEQYF
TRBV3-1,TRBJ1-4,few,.,TGTGCCAGCAGCCAAGGCGAGGGAACAACTAATGAAAAACTGTTTTTT,CASSQGEGTTNEKLFF
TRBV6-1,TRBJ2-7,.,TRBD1,TGTGCCAGCAGTGAAGCCCCGGGACAGGGCTACGAGCAGTACTTC,CASSEAPGQGYEQYF
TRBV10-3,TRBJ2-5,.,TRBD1,TGTGCCATCAGTGAGCCACACAGGGGGGAAGAGACCCAGTACTTC,CAISEPHRGEETQYF
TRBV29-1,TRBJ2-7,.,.,TGCAGCGTACGCCCCGGTTCCCCAAACTACGAGCAGTACTTC,CSVRPGSPNYEQYF
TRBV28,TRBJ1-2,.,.,TGTGCCAGCAGTGCCACGCTGGGCCCGCACTATGGCTACACCTTC,CASSATLGPHYGYTF
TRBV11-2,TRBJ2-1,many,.,TGTGCCAGCAGCATCGGAGACTTCAATGAGCAGTTCTTC,CASSIGDFNEQFF
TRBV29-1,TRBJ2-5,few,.,TGCAGCTCCAAGATTGTGGAGACCCAGTACTTC,CSSKIVETQYF
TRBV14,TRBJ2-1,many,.,TGTGCCAGCAGCCCCTCGAATAGCGGTACGGATGAGCAGTTCTTC,CASSPSNSGTDEQFF
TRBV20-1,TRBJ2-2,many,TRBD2,TGCAGTGCCCGCCCTACTAGCGGATACACCGGGGAGCTGTTTTTT,CSARPTSGYTGELFF
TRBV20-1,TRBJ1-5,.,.,TGCAGTGCACTGAACACTGGGGGCAATCAGCCCCAGCATTTT,CSALNTGGNQPQHF
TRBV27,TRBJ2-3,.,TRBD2,TGTGCCAGCAGTTTTTTACTAGCGGGAGGGGCAGATACGCAGTATTTT,CASSFLLAGGADTQYF
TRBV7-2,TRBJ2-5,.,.,TGTGCCAGCAGCTACCTCAGGGAAGAGACCCAGTACTTC,CASSYLREETQYF
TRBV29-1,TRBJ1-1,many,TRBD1,TGCAGCGCCGGAAGGACAGGGTACACTGAAGCTTTCTTT,CSAGRTGYTEAFF
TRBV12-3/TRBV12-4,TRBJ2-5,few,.,TGTGCCAGCAGTTATCGGGGACTCATGGGACAAGAGACCCAGTACTTC,CASSYRGLMGQETQYF
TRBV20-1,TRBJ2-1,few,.,TGCAGTGCTAGCCCCATAGGCGCGGAGGCTAATGAGCAGTTCTTC,CSASPIGAEANEQFF
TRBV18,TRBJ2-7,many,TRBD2,TGTGCCAGCTCACCAGCTAGCGGGAGCCGGTACGAGCAGTACTTC,CASSPASGSRYEQYF
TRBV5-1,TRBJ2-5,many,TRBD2,TGCGCCAGCAAACTAGCGGGAGTAGAGACCCAGTACTTC,CASKLAGVETQYF